The clone carrying this T cell receptor (beta chain) was detected many times. What it binds is not known. This record comes from a study of T cells after yellow fever vaccination. Study-wide results and limits: The bulk population could contribute abundant contaminating clonotypes to FACS-sorted repertoires.

V was clipped by 7 bases and J by 4 bases, with 17 bases between them. CDR3 size: 14 residues. The V gene's germline CDR1 is SNHLY and CDR2 FYNNEI. Conversion of TCR transcripts into cDNA relied on 5'RACE template switching, which added a universal primer site and UMIs. One entry per CDR3 protein, called by TCRdb with MiXCR from the 5' RACE reads. Here the sample spans a few hundred thousand distinct CDR3 sequences, roughly 4.3% being singletons. The receptor's source is a man between 18 and 29 years old who received the YFV17D yellow fever vaccine. Sequenced material: PBMCs, taken 5 days after the yellow fever booster vaccination. This chain joins TRBV2 and TRBJ2-7; TRBD1 might be the D (7 bases). The CDR3 protein is CASTQGGHLYEQYF. CDR3 sequence (DNA): TGTGCCAGCACTCAGGGGGGACACCTATACGAGCAGTACTTC.